A single sample gave rise to the 18 T cell receptor beta chains below, sequenced in a study of blood T cell repertoires in COVID-19. Some clones are missing from TCRdb's copy, which holds only in-frame ones; the method was immunoSEQ multiplex PCR. The sample has approximately 180,000 clones; approximately 73% are singletons. Sequences were obtained from PBMCs or T cells enriched from blood (not recorded which). These receptors all stem from a woman between 45 and 60 years old with acute COVID-19.

The chain is built from TRBV7-9 and TRBJ1-2, with D maybe TRBD1 (6 bases). Trimming removed 5 bases from V and 5 bases from J, with 18 bases in between. Germline CDR1 SEHNR, CDR2 FQNEAQ (reference sequence). The CDR3 contains 15 residues. CDR3 DNA: TGTGCCAGCAGCGAGGTTGGGGGCGGTCTATATGGCTACACCTTC. Translating it yields CASSEVGGGLYGYTF.

This clone came up a few times. V usage is TRBV6-2 or TRBV6-3 and J usage is TRBJ1-5; 9 nucleotides line up with TRBD1. This CDR3 has 17 residues. With 4 bases clipped from V and 4 bases from J, the junction kept 11 bases outside the gene matches. Germline CDR1 reads MNHEY; CDR2 reads SVGEGT. CDR3 DNA: TGTGCCAGCAGTTTCTTCCCGAAGGACAGGGGAAATCAGCCCCAGCATTTT. This translates into CASSFFPKDRGNQPQHF.

This CDR3 reads CASSYSSATGRTEAFF. The CDR3 nucleotides read TGTGCCAGCAGTTACTCATCGGCCACAGGTCGGACTGAAGCTTTCTTT. The chain combines TRBV6-5 with TRBJ1-1, with D possibly TRBD1 on 5 matching bases. Germline V CDR1 and CDR2: MNHEY, SVGAGI. V shed 0 bases and J shed 5 bases, with 16 bases lying between them. This CDR3 is built from 16 residues.

This chain joins TRBV24-1 and TRBJ2-2; no definite D call. The germline V gene encodes CDR1 KGHDR and CDR2 SFDVKD. The CDR3 runs to 15 residues. Trimming took 9 bases from V and 0 from J, leaving 13 bases between them. CDR3 in amino acids: CATRQAGPNTGELFF. The CDR3 nucleotides read TGTGCCACCCGTCAGGCCGGTCCGAACACCGGGGAGCTGTTTTTT.

DNA for the CDR3: TGTGCCAGCAGGACCGGGACAAACCATTCACCCCTCCACTTT. This sequence encodes CASRTGTNHSPLHF. V usage is TRBV7-9 and J usage is TRBJ1-6; D perhaps matches TRBD1 (6 bases). CDR1 and CDR2 from the germline V gene are SEHNR and FQNEAQ (reference sequence). Deletions cut 6 bases from V and 8 bases from J, with 14 bases between. CDR3 length equals 14 residues.

This chain links TRBV10-1 with TRBJ1-6, with unresolved D. CDR1 WNHNN and CDR2 SYGVQD come from the germline V gene (reference sequence). V dropped 3 bases and J dropped 9 bases, with 15 bases sitting between them. The CDR3 runs to 15 residues. CDR3 sequence (DNA): TGCGCCAGCAGTGATCGGGCCGGTGAGGGTTCACCCCTCCACTTT. It specifies CASSDRAGEGSPLHF.

The rearrangement joins TRBV4-3 to TRBJ1-5; a weak D match, TRBD1 (5 bases). CDR1 LGHNA and CDR2 YSLEER come from the germline V gene. V was cut by 4 bases and J by 4 bases, with 17 bases left in between. The CDR3 sequence is 16 residues long. The CDR3 reads CASSLEVGEGNQPQHF. The CDR3 DNA reads as TGCGCCAGCAGCCTTGAAGTAGGGGAGGGAAATCAGCCCCAGCATTTT.

The V gene is TRBV5-8, the J gene TRBJ2-7, with 10 bases lining up with TRBD1. Germline loops: CDR1 SGHTS, CDR2 YDEGEE. V shed 4 bases and J 7 bases; nucleotides not matched to a gene: 2. The CDR3 runs 12 residues. CDR3 coding DNA: TGTGCCAGCAGCCGGACAGGGGGGGAGCAGTACGTC. As protein: CASSRTGGEQYV.

In its sample, this clone was seen a few times. The chain employs TRBV18 and TRBJ1-4, with no clear D. The CDR3 totals 13 residues. Germline lookup yields CDR1 KGHSH and CDR2 LQKENI. Trimming shortened V by 1 base and J by 6 bases, and 6 bases separated the two germline ends. Here the CDR3 DNA reads TGTGCCAGCTCACCACTGGAGGATGAAAAACTGTTTTTT. Translation gives CASSPLEDEKLFF.

The rearrangement uses TRBV6-2 or TRBV6-3 and TRBJ2-7, with 9 bases identical to TRBD1. Germline V gives CDR1 MNHEY, CDR2 SVGEGT. Trimming took 5 bases from V and 2 from J; bases not matched to a gene: 4. The CDR3 has 14 residues. CDR3 loop: CASSTGGFAYEQYV. The CDR3 nucleotides read TGTGCCAGCAGTACAGGGGGCTTCGCCTACGAGCAGTACGTC.

The chain carries TRBV6-5 and TRBJ1-1; no firm D call. Trimming removed 7 bases at V and 12 bases at J, with 15 bases between. CDR3 length: 11 amino acids. The germline gives CDR1 MNHEY, CDR2 SVGAGI. CDR3 protein: CASTTGRDTFF. The DNA for the CDR3 is TGTGCCAGCACCACTGGCCGGGATACTTTCTTT.

The chain recombines TRBV6-4 with TRBJ2-1; 8 bases are a match to TRBD2. The CDR3 runs to 14 residues. V dropped 5 bases and J dropped 7; count of bases not matched to a gene: 7. Germline-derived CDR1 and CDR2 are MRHNA and SNTAGT. The CDR3 protein is CASSRAGEVNEQFF. In DNA, the CDR3 is TGTGCCAGCAGTAGAGCGGGGGAAGTGAATGAGCAGTTCTTC.

The chain recombines TRBV29-1 with TRBJ1-4, with D uncertain. Germline V gives CDR1 SQVTM, CDR2 ANQGSEA. The CDR3 loop spans 13 amino acids. V shed 4 bases and J shed 8 bases, with 14 bases lying between them. CDR3 region: CSVAQNGREKLFF. CDR3 nucleotides: TGCAGCGTTGCACAGAATGGGAGGGAAAAACTGTTTTTT.

The chain is built from TRBV21-1 and TRBJ2-7; the DNA was not used to check the table's D call, TRBD1. TRBV21-1 is a listed pseudogene. CDR3 length: 16 amino acids. The DNA for the CDR3 is TGTGCCAGCAGCAAAGTTCCCCTCCAGGGGGCCCACGAGCAGTACGTC. Its protein product is CASSKVPLQGAHEQYV.

The chain is built from TRBV4-2 and TRBJ2-2, with 9 bases matching TRBD2. CDR1 and CDR2 (germline): LGHNA, YNFKEQ. There are 16 residues in the CDR3. V lost 4 bases and J lost 3; bases outside the gene matches: 6. The CDR3 loop is CASSLSGGTDTGELFF. The CDR3, as DNA: TGTGCCAGCAGCCTCAGCGGGGGGACTGACACCGGGGAGCTGTTTTTT.

A few counts support this clone. V gene TRBV27 combines with J gene TRBJ1-3, with D tentatively TRBD1 (6 bases). This CDR3 region has 15 residues. The germline V gene has CDR1 MNHEY and CDR2 SMNVEV (reference sequence). V lost 3 bases to trimming and J lost 4 bases, with 13 bases between them. CDR3 region: CASSLNRAQGNTIYF. CDR3 in DNA: TGTGCCAGCAGTTTGAACAGGGCCCAAGGAAACACCATATATTTT.

The chain uses TRBV27 and TRBJ2-4; the D gene is possibly TRBD2 (5 bases). V lost 4 bases, J lost 0 bases, and 19 bases lay in between. CDR3 size: 18 residues. Germline V CDR1 and CDR2: MNHEY, SMNVEV (reference sequence). As DNA, the CDR3 is TGTGCCAGCAGTTCGGATCCCCGGCGGGCGGTAGCCAAAAACATTCAGTACTTC. It codes for CASSSDPRRAVAKNIQYF.

For this clone: Distinct nucleotide sequences in the sample also encode this CDR3. This chain uses TRBV9 with TRBJ1-4; D possibly corresponds to TRBD1 (5 bases). Germline CDR1 reads SGDLS; CDR2 reads YYNGEE. The CDR3 runs to 14 residues. Trimming stripped 2 bases from V and 2 bases from J, with 7 bases between. The CDR3 loop reads CASSVGGTNEKLFF. In DNA, the CDR3 is TGTGCCAGCAGCGTGGGGGGGACTAATGAAAAACTGTTTTTT.